Described below is a single T cell receptor beta chain sequence and its context. The sample has other DNA sequences that encode this CDR3 too. TCRdb ran MiXCR on the PCR reads. The table has some 21,000 clones, about 30% seen once. CDR1 is SGHAT and CDR2 is FQDESV in the germline V gene (reference sequence). Trimming shortened V by 2 bases and J by 4 bases, and 17 bases separated the two germline ends. The CDR3 sequence is 17 residues long. The sample originates from a study of metastatic and nonmetastatic thyroid tumors. Thyroid surgery was performed in patients who had received no treatment beforehand.

This clonotype originated in a female donor with papillary thyroid cancer or a benign thyroid nodule (not recorded which). Some clones in this sample may be carry-over from other donors' samples. Sequencing was done on a sample of tumor tissue. The V and J genes are TRBV11-1 and TRBJ2-2; D is possibly TRBD2 (5 bases). This CDR3 reads CASSLPSGTEGTGELFF. In DNA form, the CDR3 reads TGTGCCAGCAGCTTACCCTCTGGTACAGAGGGCACCGGGGAGCTGTTTTTT.